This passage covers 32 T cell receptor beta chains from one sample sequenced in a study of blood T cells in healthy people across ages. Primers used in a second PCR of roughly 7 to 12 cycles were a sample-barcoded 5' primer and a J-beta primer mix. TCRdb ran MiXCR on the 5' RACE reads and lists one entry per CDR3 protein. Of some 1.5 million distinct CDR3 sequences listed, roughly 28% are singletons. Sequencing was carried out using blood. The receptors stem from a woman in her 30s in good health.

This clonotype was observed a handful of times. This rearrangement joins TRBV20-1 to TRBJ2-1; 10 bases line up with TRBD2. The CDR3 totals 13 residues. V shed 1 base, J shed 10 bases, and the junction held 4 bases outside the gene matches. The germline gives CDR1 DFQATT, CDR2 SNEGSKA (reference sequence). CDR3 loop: CSARGTSGGEQFF. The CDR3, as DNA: TGCAGTGCTAGAGGGACTAGCGGAGGGGAGCAGTTCTTC.

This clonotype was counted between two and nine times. For the CDR3, the DNA is TGTGCGAGTAGCGGGAGGTCTCTCAGCACAGATACGCAGTATTTT. It encodes CASSGRSLSTDTQYF. The chain is built from TRBV7-2 and TRBJ2-3; 10 bases agree with TRBD2. Germline V CDR1 and CDR2: SGHTA, FQGNSA. This CDR3 contains 15 residues.

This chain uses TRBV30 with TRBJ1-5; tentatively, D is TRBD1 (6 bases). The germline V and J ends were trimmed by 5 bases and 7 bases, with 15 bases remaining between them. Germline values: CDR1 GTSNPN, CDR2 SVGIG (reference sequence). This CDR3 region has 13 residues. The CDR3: CAWSGVLGQPQHF. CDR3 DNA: TGTGCCTGGTCAGGGGTGCTGGGGCAGCCCCAGCATTTT. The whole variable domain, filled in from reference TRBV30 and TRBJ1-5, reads SQTIHQWPATLVQPVGSPLSLECTVEGTSNPNLYWYRQAAGRGLQLLFYSVGIGQISSEVPQNLSASRPQDRQFILSSKKLLLSDSGFYLCAWSGVLGQPQHFGDGTRLSIL.

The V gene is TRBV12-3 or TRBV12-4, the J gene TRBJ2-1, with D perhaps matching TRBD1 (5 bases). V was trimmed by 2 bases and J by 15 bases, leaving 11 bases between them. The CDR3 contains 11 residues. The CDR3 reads CASSLRAGPFF. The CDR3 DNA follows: TGTGCCAGCAGTTTAAGGGCAGGGCCGTTCTTC.

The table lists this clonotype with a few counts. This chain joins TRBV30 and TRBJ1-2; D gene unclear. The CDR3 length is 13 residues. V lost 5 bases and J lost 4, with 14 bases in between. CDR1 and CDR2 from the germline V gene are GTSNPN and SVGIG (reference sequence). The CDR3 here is CAWASFEPYGYTF. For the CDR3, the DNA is TGTGCCTGGGCTTCGTTCGAACCCTATGGCTACACCTTC.

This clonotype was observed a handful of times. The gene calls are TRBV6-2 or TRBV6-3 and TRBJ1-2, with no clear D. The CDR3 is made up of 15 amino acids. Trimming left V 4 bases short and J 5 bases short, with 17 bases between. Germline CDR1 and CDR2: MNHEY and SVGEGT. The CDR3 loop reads CASSFDGRSAYGYTF. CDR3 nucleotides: TGTGCCAGCAGTTTCGACGGCCGATCTGCGTATGGCTACACCTTC.

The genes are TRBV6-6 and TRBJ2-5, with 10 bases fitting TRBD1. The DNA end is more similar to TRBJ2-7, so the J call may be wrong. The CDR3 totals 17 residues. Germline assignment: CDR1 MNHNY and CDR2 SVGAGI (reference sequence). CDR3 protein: CASSYRGQGFVPYEQYF. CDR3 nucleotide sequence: TGTGCCAGCAGTTATAGGGGACAGGGGTTCGTCCCCTACGAGCAGTACTTC.

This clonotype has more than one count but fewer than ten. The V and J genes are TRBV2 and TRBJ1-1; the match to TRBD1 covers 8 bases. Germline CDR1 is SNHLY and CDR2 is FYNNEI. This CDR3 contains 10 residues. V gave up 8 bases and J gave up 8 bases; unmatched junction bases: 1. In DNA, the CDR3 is TGTGCCAGCGGACAGGGCGAAGCTTTCTTT. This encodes CASGQGEAFF.

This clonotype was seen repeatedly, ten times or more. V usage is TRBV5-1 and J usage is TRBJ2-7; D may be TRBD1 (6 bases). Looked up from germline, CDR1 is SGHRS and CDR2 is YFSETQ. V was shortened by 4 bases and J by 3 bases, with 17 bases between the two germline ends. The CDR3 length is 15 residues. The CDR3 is CASSRGWADSYEQYF. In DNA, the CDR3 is TGCGCCAGCAGCCGAGGTTGGGCGGACAGCTACGAGCAGTACTTC.

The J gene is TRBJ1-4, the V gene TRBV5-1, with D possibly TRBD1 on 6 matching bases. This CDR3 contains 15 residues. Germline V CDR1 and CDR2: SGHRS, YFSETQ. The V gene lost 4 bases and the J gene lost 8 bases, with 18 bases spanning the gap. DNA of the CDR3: TGCGCCAGCAGCAGACAACAGGGTACAAGCGAAAAACTGTTTTTT. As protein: CASSRQQGTSEKLFF.

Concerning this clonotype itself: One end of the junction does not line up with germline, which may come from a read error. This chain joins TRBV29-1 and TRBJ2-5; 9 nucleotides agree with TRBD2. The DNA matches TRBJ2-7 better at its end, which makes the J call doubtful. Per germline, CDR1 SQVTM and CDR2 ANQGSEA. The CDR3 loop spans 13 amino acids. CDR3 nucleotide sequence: TGCGGCGTTGAGAGTAGCGGGAGTGGCGAGCAGTACTTC. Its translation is CGVESSGSGEQYF.

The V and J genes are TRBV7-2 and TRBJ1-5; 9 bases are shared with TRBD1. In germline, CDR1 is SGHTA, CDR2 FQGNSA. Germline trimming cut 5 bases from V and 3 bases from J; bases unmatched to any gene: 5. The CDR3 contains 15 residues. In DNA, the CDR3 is TGTGCCAGCAGCGTGGGACAGGGTAACAATCAGCCCCAGCATTTT. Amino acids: CASSVGQGNNQPQHF. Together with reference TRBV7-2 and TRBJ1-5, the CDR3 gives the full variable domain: GAGVSQSPSNKVTEKGKDVELRCDPISGHTALYWYRQSLGQGLEFLIYFQGNSAPDKSGLPSDRFSAERTGGSVSTLTIQRTQQEDSAVYLCASSVGQGNNQPQHFGDGTRLSIL.

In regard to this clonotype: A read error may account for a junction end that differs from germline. The CDR3 is CASSLQGNTGEPFF. The CDR3 nucleotides read TGTGCCAGCAGCTTACAGGGGAACACCGGGGAGCCGTTTTTT. The genes are TRBV7-3 and TRBJ2-2; a weak D match, TRBD1 (6 bases). Germline CDR1 SGHTA, CDR2 FQGTGA. CDR3 length equals 14 residues.

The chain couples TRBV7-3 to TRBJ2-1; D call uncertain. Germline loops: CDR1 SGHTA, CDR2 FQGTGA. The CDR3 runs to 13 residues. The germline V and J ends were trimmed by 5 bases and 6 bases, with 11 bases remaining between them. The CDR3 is CASSGNPGNEQFF. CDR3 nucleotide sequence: TGTGCCAGCAGCGGAAACCCTGGCAATGAGCAGTTCTTC.

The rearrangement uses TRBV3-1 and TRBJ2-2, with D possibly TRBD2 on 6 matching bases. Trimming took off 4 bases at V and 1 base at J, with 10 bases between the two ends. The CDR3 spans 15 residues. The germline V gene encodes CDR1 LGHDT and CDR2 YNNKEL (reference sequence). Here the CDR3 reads CASSRREWNTGELFF. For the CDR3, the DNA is TGTGCCAGCAGCCGGAGGGAATGGAACACCGGGGAGCTGTTTTTT.

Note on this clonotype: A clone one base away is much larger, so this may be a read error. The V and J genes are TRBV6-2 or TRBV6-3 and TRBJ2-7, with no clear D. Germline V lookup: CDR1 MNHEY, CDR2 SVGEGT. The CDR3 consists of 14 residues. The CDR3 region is CASGYIGYVNEQYF. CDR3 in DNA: TGTGCCAGCGGTTACATTGGTTACGTGAACGAGCAGTACTTC.

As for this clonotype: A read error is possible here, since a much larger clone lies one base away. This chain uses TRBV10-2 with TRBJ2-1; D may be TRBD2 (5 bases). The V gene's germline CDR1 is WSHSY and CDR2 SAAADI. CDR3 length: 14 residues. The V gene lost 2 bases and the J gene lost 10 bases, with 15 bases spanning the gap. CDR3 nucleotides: TGCGCCAGCAGTGAGGAGGAGGCGAGCTACGAGCAGTTCTTC. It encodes CASSEEEASYEQFF.

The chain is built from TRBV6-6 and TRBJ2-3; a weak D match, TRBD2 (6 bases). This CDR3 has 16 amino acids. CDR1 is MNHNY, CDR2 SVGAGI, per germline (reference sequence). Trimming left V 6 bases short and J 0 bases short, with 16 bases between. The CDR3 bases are TGTGCCAGCAGGACTCTTAGCGGAACTAGCACAGATACGCAGTATTTT. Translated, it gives CASRTLSGTSTDTQYF.

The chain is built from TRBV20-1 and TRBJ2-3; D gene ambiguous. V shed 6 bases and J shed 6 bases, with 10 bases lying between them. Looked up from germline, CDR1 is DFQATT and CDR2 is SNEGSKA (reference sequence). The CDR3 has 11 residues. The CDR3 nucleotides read TGCAGTGCCCCGAATGCGGATACGCAGTATTTT. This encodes CSAPNADTQYF.

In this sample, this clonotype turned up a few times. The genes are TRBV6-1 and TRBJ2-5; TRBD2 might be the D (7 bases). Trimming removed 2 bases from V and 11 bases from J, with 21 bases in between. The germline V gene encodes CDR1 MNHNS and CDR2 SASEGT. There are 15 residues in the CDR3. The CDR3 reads CASSELGGGGNEQYF. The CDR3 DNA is TGTGCCAGCAGTGAATTAGGAGGGGGGGGGAATGAGCAGTACTTC.

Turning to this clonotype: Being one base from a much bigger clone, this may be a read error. The CDR3 loop is CASSTAYSNRPQHF. CDR3 bases: TGTGCCAGCAGCACAGCTTATAGCAATCGGCCCCAGCATTTT. This chain links TRBV6-5 with TRBJ1-5; D is ambiguous. CDR3 length: 14 residues. Germline assignment: CDR1 MNHEY and CDR2 SVGAGI.

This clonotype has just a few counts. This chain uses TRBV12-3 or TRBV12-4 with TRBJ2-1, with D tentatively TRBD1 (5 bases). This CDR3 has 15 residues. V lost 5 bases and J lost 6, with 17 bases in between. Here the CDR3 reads CASSPPQGFANEQFF. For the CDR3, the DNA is TGTGCCAGCAGTCCCCCCCAGGGATTCGCCAATGAGCAGTTCTTC.

DNA of the CDR3: TGTGCCAGCAAACTCTCGTGGTCTAGCACAGATACGCAGTATTTT. It is translated as CASKLSWSSTDTQYF. The chain recombines TRBV2 with TRBJ2-3, with no clear D. The CDR3 length is 15 residues. Germline CDR1 reads SNHLY; CDR2 reads FYNNEI. V gave up 7 bases and J gave up 0 bases, with 14 bases separating them.

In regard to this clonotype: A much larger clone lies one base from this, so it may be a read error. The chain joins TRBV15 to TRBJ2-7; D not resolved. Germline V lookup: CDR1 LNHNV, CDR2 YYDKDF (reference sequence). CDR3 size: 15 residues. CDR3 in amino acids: CATSRGPLSSYEQHF. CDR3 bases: TGTGCCACCAGCAGAGGACCGTTGAGCTCCTACGAGCAGCACTTC. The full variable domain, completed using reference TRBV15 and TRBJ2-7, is DAMVIQNPRYQVTQFGKPVTLSCSQTLNHNVMYWYQQKSSQAPKLLFHYYDKDFNNEADTPDNFQSRRPNTSFCFLDIRSPGLGDTAMYLCATSRGPLSSYEQHFGPGTRLTVT.

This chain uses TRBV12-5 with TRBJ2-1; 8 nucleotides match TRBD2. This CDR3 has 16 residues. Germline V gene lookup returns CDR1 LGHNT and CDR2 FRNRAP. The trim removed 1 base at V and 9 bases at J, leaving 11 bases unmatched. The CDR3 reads CASGLGHSGGHTEQFF. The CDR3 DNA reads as TGTGCTAGTGGTTTGGGACACTCGGGGGGGCACACTGAGCAGTTCTTC.

The CDR3 spells CASTISRPARGELFF. The CDR3 bases are TGTGCCAGCACCATATCCCGACCCGCCCGGGGGGAGCTGTTTTTT. This chain links TRBV12-3 or TRBV12-4 with TRBJ2-2; no reliable D call. This CDR3 comprises 15 residues. Between the trimmed V and J ends, which lost 7 bases and 8 bases, there was a span of 20 bases.

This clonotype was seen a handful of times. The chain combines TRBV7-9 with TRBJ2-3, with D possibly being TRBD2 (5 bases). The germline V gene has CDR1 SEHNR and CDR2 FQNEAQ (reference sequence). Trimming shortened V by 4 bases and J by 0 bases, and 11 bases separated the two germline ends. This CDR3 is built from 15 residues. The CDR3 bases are TGTGCCAGCAGCTCGTGGAGGTCTAGCACAGATACGCAGTATTTT. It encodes CASSSWRSSTDTQYF.

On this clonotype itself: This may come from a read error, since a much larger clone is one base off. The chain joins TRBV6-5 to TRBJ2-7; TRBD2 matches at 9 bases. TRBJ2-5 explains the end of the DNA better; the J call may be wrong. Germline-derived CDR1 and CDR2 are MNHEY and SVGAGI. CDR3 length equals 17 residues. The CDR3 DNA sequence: TGTGCCAGCAGTTACTATACAGCGGGAGGAGGAGAAGGGACCCAGTACTTC. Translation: CASSYYTAGGGEGTQYF.

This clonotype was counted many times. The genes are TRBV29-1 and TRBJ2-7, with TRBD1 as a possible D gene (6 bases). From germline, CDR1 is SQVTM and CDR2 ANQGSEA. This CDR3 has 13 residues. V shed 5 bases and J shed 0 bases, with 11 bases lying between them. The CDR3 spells CSVLTGSSYEQYF. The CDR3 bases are TGCAGCGTTTTAACAGGGAGCTCCTACGAGCAGTACTTC.

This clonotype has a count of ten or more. The CDR3 DNA reads TGTGCCAGCAGTTTAGCGGGGGTAAAAGAGACCCAGTACTTC. It encodes CASSLAGVKETQYF. This chain joins TRBV12-3 or TRBV12-4 and TRBJ2-5; D may be TRBD1 or TRBD2 (5 bases each). The CDR3 sequence is 14 residues long. Trimming took off 0 bases at V and 3 bases at J, with 8 bases between the two ends.

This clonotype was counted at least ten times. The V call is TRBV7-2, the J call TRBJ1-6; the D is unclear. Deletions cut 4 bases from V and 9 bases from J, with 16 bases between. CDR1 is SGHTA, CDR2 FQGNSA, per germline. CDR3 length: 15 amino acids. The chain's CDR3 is CASSSPDGRVSPLHF. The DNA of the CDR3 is TGTGCCAGCAGCTCCCCGGACGGACGTGTTTCACCCCTCCACTTT.

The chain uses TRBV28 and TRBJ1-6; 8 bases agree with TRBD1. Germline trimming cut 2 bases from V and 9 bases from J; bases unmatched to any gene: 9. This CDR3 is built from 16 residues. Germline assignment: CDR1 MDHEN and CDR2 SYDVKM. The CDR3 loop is CASSLKGPGQASPLHF. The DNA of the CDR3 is TGTGCCAGCAGTTTAAAAGGTCCGGGACAGGCTTCACCCCTCCACTTT.